This T cell receptor beta chain emerged from a study of OX40 agonist ivuxolimab in advanced cancers. The study in broad terms: Ivuxolimab was a fully human IgG2 agonistic monoclonal antibody targeting the costimulatory receptor OX40 (CD134). Intravenous ivuxolimab was administered to patients every 2 weeks at six dose levels: 0.01, 0.1, 0.3, 1.5, 3 and 10 mg/kg. Of the roughly 53 patients in dose escalation, around 19 had hepatocellular carcinoma, around 15 had melanoma, 9 had renal cell carcinoma and 9 had head and neck cancer. In the dose-escalation cohort, around 80% of patients were male, and the mean age was approximately 60 years with a range of roughly 23 to 79. Prior anti-PD-1, anti-PD-L1 or anti-CTLA-4 therapy was permitted, and checkpoint inhibitors had been received by more than 35% of dose-escalation patients. Partial responses occurred in three dose-escalation patients: two with cutaneous melanoma and one with hepatocellular carcinoma. Peripheral TCRbeta sequencing aimed to test whether ivuxolimab altered TCR sequence diversity and caused clonal T-cell expansion. The monotherapy dose-escalation portion (N ≈ 50 patients) of the phase I ivuxolimab trial is reported in the paper.

Patients with autoimmune disease history or receiving systemic immunosuppression were excluded from the trial. Peripheral blood for TCR sequencing was drawn from every dose cohort at baseline, at cycle 4 day 1 and at cycle 7 day 1. Samples were obtained from an open-label, multicenter, first-in-human phase I dose-escalation trial of ivuxolimab. Adults with locally advanced or metastatic melanoma, renal cell carcinoma, hepatocellular carcinoma or head and neck squamous cell carcinoma were enrolled in the trial. Before TCR sequencing, CD4+ T cells and CD8+ T cells were sorted from peripheral blood as separate populations. Genomic DNA was isolated from the sorted cells so that the TCRbeta CDR3 region could be sequenced. TCRbeta CDR3 regions were sequenced using the immunoSEQ Assay. TCRdb carries this immuneACCESS record with in-frame sequences only. Its versions omit some clonotypes, under half of them owing to an unresolved V gene in the studies checked, with the rest unexplained. The sample contains about 70,000 clones, roughly 80% of them found a single time. Of the sample, more than 4% falls within the top ten clones.

For this clone: No cognate antigen has been identified for it. No much larger clone is present one base from it, and per-base qualities are unavailable.

What the research found in general, with its limitations: Low levels of normalized T-cell clonal expansion were also seen in some patients who did not respond. Partial responders in the 0.1-3.0 mg/kg groups had among the lowest normalized peripheral clonal expansion, especially among CD8+ T cells. The antigen specificity of the peripheral T cells that underwent clonal expansion was not determined. On average, CD8+ T cells showed more expanded clones than CD4+ T cells after ivuxolimab. At doses from 0.1 to 3.0 mg/kg, clonal expansion was seen in both CD4+ and CD8+ blood T cells between baseline and week 6.

CDR1 and CDR2 (SGHTA, FQGNSA) derive from the germline V gene. Cut back by 1 base and 6 bases, the V and J ends lie 10 bases apart. From cysteine to phenylalanine, the CDR3 is 14 amino acids long. Kept here is only the CDR3 DNA, which spans 42 bases and is read in frame from base 1. The rearranged segments are TRBV7-2 and TRBJ1-5, and the D gene may be TRBD1, 6 bases matching. The origin of this receptor is an adult with an advanced solid tumor such as melanoma, head and neck, liver or kidney cancer. The sample consisted of CD4+ or CD8+ T cells sorted from blood, taken in a trial of the OX40 agonist ivuxolimab. The DNA sequence is TGTGCCAGCAGCTTAGACAGGGAAAGTCAGCCCCAGCATTTT. It encodes CASSLDRESQPQHF.